This T cell receptor beta chain stems from a study of T cell responses to AZD1222 COVID-19 vaccine. The junction had 5 bases not matched to a gene; V was cut back by 5 bases and J by 5 bases. The CDR3 has 15 amino acids. The germline gives CDR1 MDHEN, CDR2 SYDVKM. Study results and limitations: CD4 TCRs associated with vaccination spanned spike, dominating at 160-218 and 743-854.

This table comes from immunoSEQ multiplex PCR, and its TCRdb copy is limited to in-frame clones, with some not included. The sample holds approximately 200,000 clones, about 89% seen once. A note on this clone: Its antigen is not known.

The chain couples TRBV28 to TRBJ1-4, with 10 bases matching TRBD1. This sample comprised peripheral blood, obtained 28 days after the second AZD1222 dose. This TCR came from an adult who received the AZD1222 COVID-19 vaccine. This CDR3 is CASSPWDRGNEKLFF. The CDR3 nucleotides read TGTGCCAGCAGTCCTTGGGACAGGGGAAATGAAAAACTGTTTTTT.